Following are 20 T cell receptor beta chains from one sample sequenced in a study of blood T cell repertoires in COVID-19 (dated by TCRdb to 2020 to 2021). Library method: the immunoSEQ multiplex PCR assay. This is the immuneACCESS table as TCRdb keeps it, with only in-frame sequences that have V and J called. A part of the clones is gone; compared with another copy, unresolved V genes explain less than half, and the rest is unexplained. Across this sample there are fewer than 350,000 clones, with approximately 90% seen only once. The ten largest clones add up to around 5.8% of the sample. Sequencing was carried out using PBMCs or T cells enriched from blood (not recorded which). The receptors shown here come from a woman in her 40s who had recovered from COVID-19.

This clone has only a few counts. V usage is TRBV29-1 and J usage is TRBJ2-7, with 7 positions matching TRBD2. Germline loops: CDR1 SQVTM, CDR2 ANQGSEA. The CDR3 contains 16 residues. The junction had 10 bases not matched to a gene; V was cut back by 0 bases and J by 2 bases. CDR3 in amino acids: CSVEDRGDPSPYEQYF. CDR3 sequence (DNA): TGCAGCGTTGAAGATCGGGGGGACCCCAGCCCCTACGAGCAGTACTTC.

The J gene is TRBJ2-3, the V gene TRBV2, with 10 bases aligning to TRBD2. V lost 3 bases to trimming and J lost 6 bases; unmatched junction nucleotides: 6. CDR1 SNHLY and CDR2 FYNNEI come from the germline V gene. The CDR3 is 15 amino acids. CDR3 coding DNA: TGTGCCAGCAGTGAGGCTCTAGCGGGAGTTGATACGCAGTATTTT. Encoded protein: CASSEALAGVDTQYF.

The J gene is TRBJ1-6, the V gene TRBV6-2 or TRBV6-3, with D uncertain. Germline CDR1 is MNHEY and CDR2 is SVGEGT. Trimming left V 0 bases short and J 10 bases short, with 10 bases between. The CDR3 has 14 residues. The CDR3 DNA sequence: TGTGCCAGCAGTTACTCCCTTCTGAGGTCACCCCTCCACTTT. Its protein is CASSYSLLRSPLHF.

The chain employs TRBV7-2 and TRBJ2-1; 8 bases match TRBD2. Losses at the gene ends were 4 bases for V and 8 bases for J; bases not matched to a gene: 10. This CDR3 is 15 amino acids long. Germline V gene lookup returns CDR1 SGHTA and CDR2 FQGNSA. The CDR3 DNA sequence: TGTGCCAGCAGCTCGCGAGGGGGACTAGTCCATGAGCAGTTCTTC. This gives the protein CASSSRGGLVHEQFF.

In its sample, this clone was seen once. V is TRBV12-3 or TRBV12-4 and J is TRBJ2-7; TRBD2 might be the D (5 bases). This CDR3 spans 12 amino acids. Trimming left V 5 bases short and J 4 bases short, with 9 bases between. CDR3 amino acids: CASSPGKYEQYF. The CDR3 DNA reads TGTGCCAGCAGTCCGGGAAAGTACGAGCAGTACTTC.

The CDR3 DNA follows: TGTGCCAGTAGTATAGATCTTCGCACTGAAGCTTTCTTT. Protein: CASSIDLRTEAFF. V and J are TRBV19 and TRBJ1-1, with D unresolved. Germline V gene sequence: CDR1 LNHDA, CDR2 SQIVND (reference sequence). CDR3 length: 13 amino acids. Deletions cut 0 bases from V and 4 bases from J, with 6 bases between.

V gene TRBV27 combines with J gene TRBJ2-3; 12 nucleotides match TRBD2. This CDR3 is 17 amino acids long. Trimming cost V 6 bases and J 0 bases; bases outside gene matches: 7. Germline V gene sequence: CDR1 MNHEY, CDR2 SMNVEV (reference sequence). The DNA for the CDR3 is TGTGCCAGCAGAGCCGCCGGACTAGCGGGGAGCACAGATACGCAGTATTTT. Translating it yields CASRAAGLAGSTDTQYF.

This sequence joins TRBV30 and TRBJ1-4; D ambiguous. The CDR3 runs 16 residues. Germline V gene data show CDR1 as GTSNPN and CDR2 as SVGIG (reference sequence). Trimming pared 1 base from V and 1 base from J, leaving 13 bases between. CDR3 sequence (DNA): TGTGCCTGGAGTGGGACTCGGGGTCTAACTAATGAAAAACTGTTTTTT. Its translation: CAWSGTRGLTNEKLFF.

The chain has TRBV5-1 and TRBJ2-7; 10 bases match TRBD2. V lost 3 bases and J lost 2; bases outside the gene matches: 8. Germline V lookup: CDR1 SGHRS, CDR2 YFSETQ. The CDR3 totals 16 residues. CDR3 region: CASSWTGLAETYEQYF. The CDR3 DNA is TGCGCCAGCAGCTGGACCGGACTAGCGGAGACCTACGAGCAGTACTTC.

J is TRBJ1-4 and V is TRBV6-2 or TRBV6-3, with 8 nucleotides matching TRBD1. Germline lookup yields CDR1 MNHEY and CDR2 SVGEGT. After removal of 5 bases from V and 7 bases from J, the junction contained 3 bases not matched to a gene. The CDR3 totals 13 residues. CDR3 region: CASSRQGIEKLFF. DNA for the CDR3: TGTGCCAGCAGTCGACAGGGGATTGAAAAACTGTTTTTT.

The rearrangement uses TRBV6-2 or TRBV6-3 and TRBJ2-2; TRBD1 aligns across 9 bases. The CDR3 length is 15 residues. Germline V gene data show CDR1 as MNHEY and CDR2 as SVGEGT. J was trimmed by 10 bases and V by 6 bases; bases with no gene match: 12. The CDR3 coding sequence is TGTGCCAGCAGCCAACCGGGACAGGGCGCCGAGGAGCTGTTTTTT. Its translation: CASSQPGQGAEELFF.

This clone appeared a single time. The J gene is TRBJ2-1, the V gene TRBV5-1; 9 bases agree with TRBD2. Germline lookup yields CDR1 SGHRS and CDR2 YFSETQ. V was pared by 0 bases and J by 9 bases, with 13 bases of the junction left unmatched. This CDR3 has 17 residues. The CDR3 coding sequence is TGCGCCAGCAGCTTGGTTGGCGGCGGGAGGGCCGAGGGTGAGCAGTTCTTC. Protein product: CASSLVGGGRAEGEQFF.

V usage is TRBV30 and J usage is TRBJ2-5; D gene uncertain. CDR1 and CDR2 (germline): GTSNPN, SVGIG (reference sequence). V was trimmed by 0 bases and J by 5 bases, leaving 4 bases between them. This CDR3 contains 11 residues. The CDR3 protein is CAWSVQETQYF. The CDR3 DNA follows: TGTGCCTGGAGTGTACAGGAGACCCAGTACTTC.

This rearrangement joins TRBV3-1 (or the pseudogene TRBV3-2) to TRBJ2-5; D ambiguous. V gave up 4 bases and J gave up 2 bases, with 5 bases separating them. The germline V gene has CDR1 LGHDT and CDR2 YNNKEL (reference sequence). This CDR3 is built from 12 residues. The CDR3 spells CASSLLQETQYF. CDR3 sequence (DNA): TGTGCCAGCAGCCTACTACAAGAGACCCAGTACTTC.

This clone has a single count. The rearrangement uses TRBV20-1 and TRBJ2-1; D ambiguous. V shed 5 bases and J shed 6 bases, with 8 bases lying between them. The CDR3 sequence is 11 residues long. CDR1 DFQATT and CDR2 SNEGSKA come from the germline V gene (reference sequence). In DNA, the CDR3 is TGCAGTGCTTTTCGGTTCAATGAGCAGTTCTTC. Translating gives CSAFRFNEQFF.

The V gene is TRBV7-2, the J gene TRBJ2-1; 7 bases map to TRBD2. V trimming: 5 bases; J trimming: 4 bases; junction bases outside the gene matches: 8. This CDR3 spans 15 amino acids. Looked up from germline, CDR1 is SGHTA and CDR2 is FQGNSA. CDR3 nucleotides: TGTGCCAGCAGCCTCTCCGGACTAGATTACAATGAGCAGTTCTTC. This codes for CASSLSGLDYNEQFF.

The chain is built from TRBV24-1 and TRBJ2-1, with TRBD2 identical over 11 bases. Germline lookup yields CDR1 KGHDR and CDR2 SFDVKD. V lost 4 bases to trimming and J lost 4 bases; unmatched junction nucleotides: 5. The CDR3 spans 16 residues. CDR3 region: CATSDSTSGTYNEQFF. In nucleotides, the CDR3 is TGTGCCACCAGTGACTCGACTAGCGGGACGTACAATGAGCAGTTCTTC.

The V and J genes are TRBV19 and TRBJ2-1; 14 nucleotides match TRBD2. The V gene's germline CDR1 is LNHDA and CDR2 SQIVND (reference sequence). V shed 4 bases, J shed 3 bases, and the junction held 17 bases outside the gene matches. This CDR3 comprises 21 residues. CDR3 nucleotides: TGTGCCAGTAGTACCCGAACCCTAATTGCCGGGACTAGCGGGAGCTACAATGAGCAGTTCTTC. This gives the protein CASSTRTLIAGTSGSYNEQFF.

The chain has TRBV19 and TRBJ1-5, with no clear D. This CDR3 is 15 amino acids long. Germline V gene data show CDR1 as LNHDA and CDR2 as SQIVND (reference sequence). V was cut by 3 bases and J by 7 bases, with 16 bases left in between. CDR3 protein: CASSMKSNGWQPQHF. CDR3 DNA sequence: TGTGCCAGTAGTATGAAATCGAACGGTTGGCAGCCCCAGCATTTT. Full variable domain (missing parts from reference TRBV19 and TRBJ1-5): DGGITQSPKYLFRKEGQNVTLSCEQNLNHDAMYWYRQDPGQGLRLIYYSQIVNDFQKGDIAEGYSVSREKKESFPLTVTSAQKNPTAFYLCASSMKSNGWQPQHFGDGTRLSIL.

V usage is TRBV7-2 and J usage is TRBJ1-6; 9 bases match TRBD1. Germline loops: CDR1 SGHTA, CDR2 FQGNSA. The CDR3 consists of 15 residues. Trimming removed 1 base from V and 8 bases from J; junction bases left unmatched: 3. DNA for the CDR3: TGTGCCAGCAGCTTAGGGGGACAGGGATATTCACCCCTCCACTTT. This encodes CASSLGGQGYSPLHF.